In this sample, the clone carrying this T cell receptor beta chain turned up a few times. Produced via immunoSEQ multiplex PCR; TCRdb's table is partial and in-frame only. Here the sample spans more than 55,000 clones, over 80% being singletons. The CDR3 spans 15 residues. Trimming cost V 6 bases and J 0 bases, with 15 bases left between them. Germline CDR1 reads MNHEY; CDR2 reads SMNVEV (reference sequence). The sample originates from a study of blood T cell repertoires in COVID-19. The sequenced sample was peripheral blood. The TCR was taken from a human donor with active COVID-19. The donor label of this sample is uncertain. V is TRBV27 and J is TRBJ2-7; D is possibly TRBD1 (5 bases). The CDR3, as DNA: TGTGCCAGCAGCACAAAACACAGGAGCTCCTACGAGCAGTACTTC. Translation: CASSTKHRSSYEQYF.